This T cell receptor beta chain comes out of a study of response to subunit inactivated influenza vaccine. The study's findings and limits: Few new T cells, the authors suggested, are recruited by each seasonal influenza vaccination.

TCRdb used MiXCR to reprocess the RT-PCR reads, holding one entry per CDR3 protein. Among a few hundred thousand distinct CDR3 sequences, 20% to 25% were seen once, and the ten largest hold approximately 10%. V gave up 1 base and J gave up 3 bases, with 8 bases separating them. Germline V CDR1 and CDR2: SGHRS, YFSETQ. The CDR3 runs to 13 residues. Notes on this clonotype: Its antigen is currently unknown.

The sequencing here drew on PBMCs from blood, taken less than 22 months after vaccination. The sequence was collected from a man between 50 and 69 years old who received an inactivated influenza vaccine. The V call is TRBV5-1, the J call TRBJ2-7; no clear D. CDR3 region: CASSLTELYEQYF. In nucleotides, the CDR3 is TGCGCCAGCAGCTTGACGGAGCTCTACGAGCAGTACTTC.